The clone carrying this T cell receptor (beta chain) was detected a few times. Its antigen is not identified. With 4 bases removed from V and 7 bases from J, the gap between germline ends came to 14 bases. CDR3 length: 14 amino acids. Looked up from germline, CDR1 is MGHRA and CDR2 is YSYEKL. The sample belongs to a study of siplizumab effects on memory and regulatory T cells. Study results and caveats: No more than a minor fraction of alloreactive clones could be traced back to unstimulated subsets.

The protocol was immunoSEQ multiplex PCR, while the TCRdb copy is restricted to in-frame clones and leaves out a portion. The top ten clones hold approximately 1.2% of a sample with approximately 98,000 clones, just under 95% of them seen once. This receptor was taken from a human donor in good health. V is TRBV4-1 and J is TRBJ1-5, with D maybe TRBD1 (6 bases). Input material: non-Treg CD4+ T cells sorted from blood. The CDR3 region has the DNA TGCGCCAGCAGCCGAGGACAGTCGGGCCAGCCCCAGCATTTT. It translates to CASSRGQSGQPQHF.